This T cell receptor (beta chain) was retrieved from a study of OX40 agonist ivuxolimab in advanced cancers. TCRdb keeps only in-frame clones here, not all; method: immunoSEQ multiplex PCR. Seen here are about 60,000 clones, roughly 84% observed once, and the top ten hold around 0.65%. The cohort excluded patients with autoimmune disease history or systemic immunosuppression. Germline CDR1 GTSNPN, CDR2 SVGIG (reference sequence). This CDR3 comprises 12 residues. The V gene lost 8 bases and the J gene lost 0 bases, with 9 bases spanning the gap. The origin of this receptor is an adult with an advanced solid tumor such as melanoma, head and neck, liver or kidney cancer. This rearrangement joins TRBV30 to TRBJ2-3; D unclear. The material was CD4+ or CD8+ T cells sorted from blood, obtained in a trial of the OX40 agonist ivuxolimab. The CDR3 DNA sequence: TGTGCCGCCGCCGGGAGCACAGATACGCAGTATTTT. Its translation: CAAAGSTDTQYF.